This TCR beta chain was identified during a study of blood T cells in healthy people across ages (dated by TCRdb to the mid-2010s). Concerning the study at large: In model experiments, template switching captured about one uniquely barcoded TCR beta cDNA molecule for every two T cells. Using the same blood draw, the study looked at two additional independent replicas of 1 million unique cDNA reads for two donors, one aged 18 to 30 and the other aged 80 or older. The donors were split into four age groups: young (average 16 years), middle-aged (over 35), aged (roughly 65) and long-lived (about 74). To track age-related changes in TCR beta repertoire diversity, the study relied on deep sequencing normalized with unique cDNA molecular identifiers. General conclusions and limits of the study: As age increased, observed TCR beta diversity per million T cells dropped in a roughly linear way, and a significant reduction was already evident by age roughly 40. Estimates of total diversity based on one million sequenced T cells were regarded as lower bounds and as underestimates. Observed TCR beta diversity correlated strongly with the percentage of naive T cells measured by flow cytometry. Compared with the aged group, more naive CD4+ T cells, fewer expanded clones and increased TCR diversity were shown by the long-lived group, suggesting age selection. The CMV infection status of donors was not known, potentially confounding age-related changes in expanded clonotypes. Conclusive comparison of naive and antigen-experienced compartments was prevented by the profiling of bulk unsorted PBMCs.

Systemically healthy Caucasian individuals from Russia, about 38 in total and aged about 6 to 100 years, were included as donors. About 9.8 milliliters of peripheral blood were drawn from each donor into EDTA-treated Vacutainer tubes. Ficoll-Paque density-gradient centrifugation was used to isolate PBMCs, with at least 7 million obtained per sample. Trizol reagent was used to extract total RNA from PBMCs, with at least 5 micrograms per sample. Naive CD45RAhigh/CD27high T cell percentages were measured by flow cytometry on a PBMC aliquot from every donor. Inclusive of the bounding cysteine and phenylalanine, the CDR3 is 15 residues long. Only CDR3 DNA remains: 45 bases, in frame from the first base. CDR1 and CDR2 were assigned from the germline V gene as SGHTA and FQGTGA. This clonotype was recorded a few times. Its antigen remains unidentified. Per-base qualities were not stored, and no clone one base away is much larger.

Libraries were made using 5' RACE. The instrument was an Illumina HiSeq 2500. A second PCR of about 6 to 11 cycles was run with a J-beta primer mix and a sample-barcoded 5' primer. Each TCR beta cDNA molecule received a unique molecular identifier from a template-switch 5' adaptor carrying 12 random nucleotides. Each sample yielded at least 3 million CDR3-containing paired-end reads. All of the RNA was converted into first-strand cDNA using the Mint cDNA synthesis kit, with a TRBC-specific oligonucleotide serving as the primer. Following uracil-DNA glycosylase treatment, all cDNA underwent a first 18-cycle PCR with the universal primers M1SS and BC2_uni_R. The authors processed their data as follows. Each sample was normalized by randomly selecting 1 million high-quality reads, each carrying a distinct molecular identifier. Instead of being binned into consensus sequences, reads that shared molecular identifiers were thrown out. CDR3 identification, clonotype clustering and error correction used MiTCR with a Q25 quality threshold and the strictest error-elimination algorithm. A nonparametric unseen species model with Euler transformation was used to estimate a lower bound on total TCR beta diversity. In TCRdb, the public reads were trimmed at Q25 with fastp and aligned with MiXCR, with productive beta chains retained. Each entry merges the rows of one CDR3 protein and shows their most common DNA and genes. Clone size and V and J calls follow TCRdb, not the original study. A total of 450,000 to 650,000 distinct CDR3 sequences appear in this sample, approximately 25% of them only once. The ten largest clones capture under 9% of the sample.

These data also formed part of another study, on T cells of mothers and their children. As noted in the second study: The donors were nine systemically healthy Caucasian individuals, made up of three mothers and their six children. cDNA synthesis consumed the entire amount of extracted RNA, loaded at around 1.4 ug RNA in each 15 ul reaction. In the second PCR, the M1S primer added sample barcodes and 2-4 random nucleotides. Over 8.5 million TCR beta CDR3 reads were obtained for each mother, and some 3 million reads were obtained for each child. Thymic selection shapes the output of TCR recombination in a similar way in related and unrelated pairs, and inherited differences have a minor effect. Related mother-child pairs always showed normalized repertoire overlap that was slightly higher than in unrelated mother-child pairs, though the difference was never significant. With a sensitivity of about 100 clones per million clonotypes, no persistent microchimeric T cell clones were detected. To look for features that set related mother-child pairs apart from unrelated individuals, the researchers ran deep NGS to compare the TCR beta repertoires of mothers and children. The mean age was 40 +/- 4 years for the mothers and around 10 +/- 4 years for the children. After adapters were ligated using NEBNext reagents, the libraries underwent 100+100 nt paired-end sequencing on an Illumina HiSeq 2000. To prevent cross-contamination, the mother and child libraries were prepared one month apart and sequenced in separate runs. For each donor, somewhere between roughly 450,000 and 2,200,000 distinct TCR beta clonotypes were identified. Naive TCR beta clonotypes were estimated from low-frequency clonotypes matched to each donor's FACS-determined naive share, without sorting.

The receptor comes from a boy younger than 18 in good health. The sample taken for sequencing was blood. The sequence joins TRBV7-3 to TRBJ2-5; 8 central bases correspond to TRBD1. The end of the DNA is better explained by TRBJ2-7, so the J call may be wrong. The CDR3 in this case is CASSPSGGPTYEQYF. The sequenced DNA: TGTGCCAGCAGTCCATCAGGGGGCCCAACCTACGAGCAGTACTTC.